The 22 T cell receptor beta chains presented below share a single source sample, sequenced in a study of blood T cell repertoires in COVID-19 (dated by TCRdb to about 2020). The library relied on the immunoSEQ multiplex PCR assay. In its TCRdb copy, this immuneACCESS table keeps in-frame sequences only and misses some clones. Where compared with another copy, unresolved V genes explain less than half of these, and the others have no known cause. In this sample the table shows roughly 71,000 clones, nearly 90% of which occur a single time. The top ten clones comprise approximately 30% of the sample. The material sequenced was peripheral blood. These receptors were collected from a man aged 45-65 years with acute or convalescent COVID-19.

The chain links TRBV10-3 to TRBJ1-6; 10 bases are shared with TRBD1. The CDR3 extends over 14 amino acids. Germline trimming cut 10 bases from V and 7 bases from J; bases unmatched to any gene: 7. Germline CDR1 reads ENHRY; CDR2 reads SYGVKD. Here the CDR3 DNA reads TGTGCCACCCAGACAGGGGGCCGGAATTCACCCCTCCACTTT. Translation gives CATQTGGRNSPLHF.

This chain uses TRBV18 with TRBJ2-5; D is uncertain. Trimming took 3 bases from V and 2 from J, leaving 7 bases between them. The CDR3 extends over 13 amino acids. The germline V gene has CDR1 KGHSH and CDR2 LQKENI. In DNA, the CDR3 is TGTGCCAGCTCACCTACGCAGCAAGAGACCCAGTACTTC. It is translated as CASSPTQQETQYF.

This rearrangement joins TRBV6-5 to TRBJ2-3; maybe TRBD1 (6 bases). From germline, CDR1 is MNHEY and CDR2 SVGAGI. V was trimmed by 0 bases and J by 0 bases, leaving 10 bases between them. The length of the CDR3 is 16 residues. CDR3 nucleotides: TGTGCCAGCAGTTACTCTCTACAGGGCAGCACAGATACGCAGTATTTT. Protein product: CASSYSLQGSTDTQYF.

This clone has more than one count but fewer than ten. The V and J genes are TRBV14 and TRBJ2-5; the match to TRBD2 covers 9 bases. The length of the CDR3 is 15 residues. J was trimmed by 4 bases and V by 1 base; bases with no gene match: 4. From germline, CDR1 is SGHDN and CDR2 FVKESK. CDR3 bases: TGTGCCAGCAGCCAAGGGCGGGGGGGCCCAGAGACCCAGTACTTC. This encodes CASSQGRGGPETQYF.

The table lists this clone with a few counts. V usage is TRBV7-9 and J usage is TRBJ1-1; 12 bases match TRBD1. This CDR3 is 17 amino acids long. Per germline, CDR1 SEHNR and CDR2 FQNEAQ (reference sequence). With V trimmed by 4 bases and J by 3 bases, 9 bases remained unmatched. The CDR3 here is CASSSRDRGRRDTEAFF. The CDR3 DNA sequence: TGTGCCAGCAGCTCTCGGGACAGGGGGCGCCGGGACACTGAAGCTTTCTTT.

This chain joins TRBV7-6 and TRBJ1-1, with D unresolved. The germline CDR1 and CDR2 sequences are SGHVS and FNYEAQ. Trimming took 3 bases from V and 0 from J, leaving 11 bases between them. This CDR3 is 15 amino acids long. The CDR3 loop reads CASSLYGTMNTEAFF. The CDR3 region has the DNA TGTGCCAGCAGCTTGTATGGCACGATGAACACTGAAGCTTTCTTT.

V is TRBV28 and J is TRBJ1-3; D uncertain. CDR1 MDHEN and CDR2 SYDVKM come from the germline V gene. Trimming cost V 7 bases and J 7 bases, with 17 bases left between them. This CDR3 contains 14 residues. CDR3 nucleotide sequence: TGTGCCAGCACCCCGGCTGGAGGGCGCAACACCATATATTTT. This gives the protein CASTPAGGRNTIYF.

This chain connects TRBV6-2 or TRBV6-3 to TRBJ2-5; 11 bases fit TRBD2. The CDR3 is 14 amino acids. V trimming: 8 bases; J trimming: 3 bases; junction bases outside the gene matches: 5. Germline values: CDR1 MNHEY, CDR2 SVGEGT. The DNA of the CDR3 is TGTGCCAGCGGCCCTAGCGGGGGGAAAGAGACCCAGTACTTC. Translating gives CASGPSGGKETQYF.

This clone appeared once. The chain links TRBV2 to TRBJ2-7; a possible D gene is TRBD1 (6 bases). Trimming took 6 bases from V and 5 from J, leaving 11 bases between them. The CDR3 has 12 residues. Germline CDR1 SNHLY, CDR2 FYNNEI. In DNA, the CDR3 is TGTGCCAGCAGCGGCAGGGGCCACGAGCAGTACTTC. Translation gives CASSGRGHEQYF.

The genes are TRBV6-5 and TRBJ1-5; no definite D call. Looked up from germline, CDR1 is MNHEY and CDR2 is SVGAGI. V lost 8 bases to trimming and J lost 0 bases, with 8 bases between them. The length of the CDR3 is 13 residues. The CDR3 loop is CASDQYSNQPQHF. Here the CDR3 DNA reads TGTGCCAGCGATCAGTATAGCAATCAGCCCCAGCATTTT.

This chain connects TRBV19 to TRBJ2-7; TRBD1 matches at 10 bases. Looked up from germline, CDR1 is LNHDA and CDR2 is SQIVND (reference sequence). CDR3 size: 13 residues. Trimming cost V 6 bases and J 5 bases; bases outside gene matches: 4. The CDR3 protein is CASSSTGGNEQYF. The CDR3 region has the DNA TGTGCCAGTAGCTCGACAGGGGGCAACGAGCAGTACTTC.

This clone was found once. The chain is built from TRBV2 and TRBJ2-2; 10 bases map to TRBD1. There are 15 residues in the CDR3. After removal of 6 bases from V and 4 bases from J, the junction contained 5 bases not matched to a gene. CDR1 SNHLY and CDR2 FYNNEI come from the germline V gene. For the CDR3, the DNA is TGTGCCAGCAGGGGGGGACAGGGGAGCACCGGGGAGCTGTTTTTT. This gives the protein CASRGGQGSTGELFF. Looking up the rest from reference TRBV2 and TRBJ2-2 gives the full variable domain: EPEVTQTPSHQVTQMGQEVILRCVPISNHLYFYWYRQILGQKVEFLVSFYNNEISEKSEIFDDQFSVERPDGSNFTLKIRSTKLEDSAMYFCASRGGQGSTGELFFGEGSRLTVL.

J is TRBJ2-7 and V is TRBV4-1; TRBD1 might be the D (5 bases). The CDR3 is 16 residues long. Deletions cut 4 bases from V and 0 bases from J, with 16 bases between. CDR1 MGHRA and CDR2 YSYEKL come from the germline V gene. The CDR3 sequence: CASSLAEDTSSYEQYF. The CDR3 DNA reads TGCGCCAGCAGCCTGGCCGAGGACACCAGCTCCTACGAGCAGTACTTC.

The chain is built from TRBV9 and TRBJ1-1, with a possible D match to TRBD1 (5 bases). The CDR3 contains 15 residues. From germline, CDR1 is SGDLS and CDR2 YYNGEE. V shed 4 bases and J shed 6 bases, with 19 bases lying between them. CDR3 sequence (DNA): TGTGCCAGCAGCCCCCGCGCAGGGTTCGCCCCTGAAGCTTTCTTT. Amino acids: CASSPRAGFAPEAFF.

The chain carries TRBV6-6 and TRBJ1-1, with a weak D call TRBD1 (5 bases). This CDR3 is built from 12 residues. Per the germline V gene, CDR1 is MNHNY and CDR2 is SVGAGI (reference sequence). The ends were cut back, 5 bases at V and 5 bases at J, with 9 bases in the middle. CDR3 DNA: TGTGCCAGCAGTACAGGTAGAACTGAAGCTTTCTTT. It encodes CASSTGRTEAFF.

The chain is built from TRBV5-1 and TRBJ2-7; D remains ambiguous. The germline V gene has CDR1 SGHRS and CDR2 YFSETQ. The CDR3 has 15 residues. Trimming left V 4 bases short and J 0 bases short, with 14 bases between. The CDR3 nucleotides are TGCGCCAGCAGCCCGAGCCCCTTTCGCTCCTACGAGCAGTACTTC. Amino acids: CASSPSPFRSYEQYF.

The rearrangement uses TRBV11-2 and TRBJ1-4; no clear D. Trimming cost V 5 bases and J 5 bases, with 15 bases left between them. Germline V CDR1 and CDR2: SGHAT, FQNNGV. This CDR3 is built from 15 residues. The CDR3 nucleotides are TGTGCCAGCAGCCCATCACCGGGTGCAAATGAAAAACTGTTTTTT. It encodes CASSPSPGANEKLFF.

The chain recombines TRBV20-1 with TRBJ2-2; no definite D call. The CDR3 is made up of 18 amino acids. Germline V gives CDR1 DFQATT, CDR2 SNEGSKA (reference sequence). The V end was cut by 6 bases, the J end by 0 bases, with 23 bases between. This CDR3 is CSASPFWATNANTGELFF. CDR3 nucleotides: TGCAGTGCAAGTCCGTTTTGGGCCACCAATGCGAACACCGGGGAGCTGTTTTTT.

The rearrangement uses TRBV4-2 and TRBJ2-1; TRBD1 matches at 12 bases. The germline V gene encodes CDR1 LGHNA and CDR2 YNFKEQ. The V gene end was trimmed by 0 bases and the J gene end by 8 bases; junction bases not matched to a gene: 5. The CDR3 length is 16 residues. The CDR3 nucleotides read TGTGCCAGCAGCCAAGATGGGACAGGGGGCAGCGATGAGCAGTTCTTC. Translated: CASSQDGTGGSDEQFF.

The chain recombines TRBV12-5 with TRBJ1-2; the D gene is possibly TRBD1 (6 bases). The germline V and J ends were trimmed by 2 bases and 8 bases, with 15 bases remaining between them. The CDR3 runs to 14 residues. The germline V gene has CDR1 LGHNT and CDR2 FRNRAP. Written as DNA, the CDR3 is TGTGCTAGTGGTTTGTCCTTACAGGGTTTCGGCTACACCTTC. It codes for CASGLSLQGFGYTF.

The chain uses TRBV7-8 and TRBJ1-2; D might be TRBD1 (6 bases). CDR1 is SGHVS, CDR2 FQNEAQ, per germline. Between the trimmed V and J ends, which lost 5 bases and 4 bases, there was a span of 17 bases. CDR3 size: 15 residues. The chain's CDR3 is CASSISSQGSYGYTF. CDR3 bases: TGTGCCAGCAGCATAAGTAGTCAGGGGAGCTATGGCTACACCTTC.

The rearrangement links TRBV7-8 to TRBJ2-5; 12 bases are a match to TRBD1. The CDR3 runs to 16 residues. The V and J ends lost 4 bases and 7 bases, in that order; junction bases with no gene match: 10. CDR1 is SGHVS and CDR2 is FQNEAQ in the germline V gene. CDR3 protein: CASSSGTGGIGGTQYF. CDR3 nucleotides: TGTGCCAGCAGCTCCGGGACAGGGGGCATCGGGGGGACCCAGTACTTC.